These 19 T cell receptor beta chains came from one sample sequenced in a study of human T cells and chemical hapten exposure. The sample's time point: patch test 3, about 24 weeks after DPC sensitization. Treatment of the sample: therapeutic diphenylcyclopropenone sensitization with weekly scalp DPC. TCRdb reanalysed the RACE reads using MiXCR and keeps one entry per CDR3 protein. The sample holds 100,000 or so distinct CDR3 sequences, 30% to 35% seen once. The starting material was whole blood, obtained in connection with sensitization to the hapten diphenylcyclopropenone (DPC). These receptors were collected from a man aged 35 to 55 with alopecia areata. Some clones in this sample may be carry-over from other donors' samples.

V is TRBV12-3 or TRBV12-4 and J is TRBJ1-1; D might be TRBD1 (5 bases). Trimming shortened V by 7 bases and J by 1 base, and 13 bases separated the two germline ends. The CDR3 has 14 amino acids. CDR3 nucleotide sequence: TGTGCCAGCACCCCGGGGCAGCAGAACACTGAAGCTTTCTTT. Translating gives CASTPGQQNTEAFF.

In its sample, this clonotype was seen a few times. A much more abundant neighbour one base away suggests this may be a read error. The V gene is TRBV3-1, the J gene TRBJ2-3; no clear D. There are 11 residues in the CDR3. V dropped 5 bases and J dropped 2 bases, with 2 bases sitting between them. Germline CDR1 and CDR2: LGHDT and YNNKEL (reference sequence). For the CDR3, the DNA is TGTGCCAGCAGCGCCACAGATACGCAGTATTTT. As protein: CASSATDTQYF.

V gene TRBV3-1 combines with J gene TRBJ2-7, with TRBD2 matching 9 bases. The V and J ends lost 0 bases and 6 bases, in that order; junction bases with no gene match: 12. This CDR3 is built from 17 residues. Germline CDR1 and CDR2: LGHDT and YNNKEL (reference sequence). The CDR3: CASSQDFRGAGGGEQYV. The CDR3 region has the DNA TGTGCCAGCAGCCAAGATTTCCGCGGGGCGGGAGGGGGCGAGCAGTACGTC.

V is TRBV6-5 and J is TRBJ2-1; D is perhaps TRBD2 (5 bases). Germline assignment: CDR1 MNHEY and CDR2 SVGAGI. The CDR3 has 14 residues. Trimming pared 3 bases from V and 12 bases from J, leaving 18 bases between. CDR3 in amino acids: CASSYLDLREGQFF. Written as DNA, the CDR3 is TGTGCCAGCAGTTATTTGGACCTGCGAGAGGGGCAGTTCTTC.

This chain joins TRBV4-3 and TRBJ2-3, with TRBD2 matching over 7 bases. The CDR3 is 20 amino acids. V shed 4 bases and J 1 base; nucleotides not matched to a gene: 20. Germline CDR1 reads LGHNA; CDR2 reads YSLEER. The CDR3 reads CASSLDYRPMGGRGTDTQYF. The CDR3 DNA reads as TGCGCCAGCAGCCTCGATTACCGGCCCATGGGAGGGCGAGGCACAGATACGCAGTATTTT.

DNA of the CDR3: TGTGCCAGCAGCGCAACGCGGGAGTTGGGCACAGATACGCAGTATTTT. It translates to CASSATRELGTDTQYF. The chain uses TRBV9 and TRBJ2-3; TRBD2 agrees at 7 bases. V gave up 3 bases and J gave up 1 base; unmatched junction bases: 8. This CDR3 region has 16 residues. Germline CDR1 is SGDLS and CDR2 is YYNGEE.

V usage is TRBV24-1 and J usage is TRBJ2-1, with TRBD2 identical over 11 bases. This CDR3 region has 16 residues. Trimming at V came to 5 bases and at J to 0 bases, leaving 2 bases not matched to a gene. Germline values: CDR1 KGHDR, CDR2 SFDVKD. CDR3 bases: TGTGCCACCAGTGTAGGACTAGCGGGCTCCTACAATGAGCAGTTCTTC. Protein product: CATSVGLAGSYNEQFF.

The chain recombines TRBV10-3 with TRBJ2-7; D is uncertain. The CDR3 extends over 11 amino acids. Trimming shortened V by 2 bases and J by 4 bases, and 3 bases separated the two germline ends. Per the germline V gene, CDR1 is ENHRY and CDR2 is SYGVKD. CDR3 loop: CAISEEYEQYF. The CDR3 DNA follows: TGTGCCATCAGTGAGGAATACGAGCAGTACTTC.

The rearrangement joins TRBV7-2 to TRBJ2-5; 7 nucleotides match TRBD1. The ends lost 1 base at V and 5 bases at J; junction bases unmatched: 7. Germline V gene data show CDR1 as SGHTA and CDR2 as FQGNSA. The CDR3 is 15 residues long. CDR3 sequence: CASSLETGPRETQYF. Here the CDR3 DNA reads TGTGCCAGCAGCTTAGAGACAGGGCCCAGGGAGACCCAGTACTTC.

This clonotype showed up just a few times. The chain is built from TRBV6-2 or TRBV6-3 and TRBJ1-5; D possibly corresponds to TRBD1 (6 bases). Trimming stripped 2 bases from V and 9 bases from J, with 17 bases between. Germline CDR1 and CDR2: MNHEY and SVGEGT. The CDR3 is made up of 15 amino acids. CDR3 in amino acids: CASSYIEQGYGPQHF. CDR3 nucleotides: TGTGCCAGCAGTTACATAGAACAGGGCTACGGGCCCCAGCATTTT.

In its sample, this clonotype was seen a few times. The J gene is TRBJ2-5, the V gene TRBV7-9, with 8 nucleotides matching TRBD2. This CDR3 contains 14 residues. Germline CDR1 and CDR2: SEHNR and FQNEAQ (reference sequence). V trimming: 5 bases; J trimming: 9 bases; junction bases outside the gene matches: 11. CDR3 DNA sequence: TGTGCCAGCAGCACTCCGGGACTAGAGAGGGCCCAGTACTTC. It yields the protein CASSTPGLERAQYF.

The sample holds one count of this clonotype. The chain carries TRBV6-5 and TRBJ1-1; 11 bases align to TRBD1. This CDR3 region has 15 residues. Germline V gene sequence: CDR1 MNHEY, CDR2 SVGAGI. Trimming removed 4 bases from V and 5 bases from J; junction bases left unmatched: 6. The CDR3 reads CASSSTGQGETEAFF. The CDR3, as DNA: TGTGCCAGCAGTTCCACGGGACAGGGGGAAACTGAAGCTTTCTTT.

This sequence joins TRBV29-1 and TRBJ2-4, with 7 nucleotides matching TRBD1. With 0 bases clipped from V and 1 base from J, the junction kept 9 bases outside the gene matches. CDR3 length: 17 amino acids. CDR1 SQVTM and CDR2 ANQGSEA come from the germline V gene. The CDR3: CSVEDPEQGMAKNIQYF. The DNA of the CDR3 is TGCAGCGTTGAAGATCCGGAACAGGGGATGGCCAAAAACATTCAGTACTTC.

The chain links TRBV6-6 to TRBJ2-5; 8 bases map to TRBD2. Trimming cost V 6 bases and J 5 bases; bases outside gene matches: 14. The germline gives CDR1 MNHNY, CDR2 SVGAGI (reference sequence). CDR3 size: 16 residues. The chain's CDR3 is CASSQTGGPMGETQYF. The CDR3 nucleotides are TGTGCCAGCAGCCAGACGGGGGGGCCTATGGGCGAGACCCAGTACTTC.

The CDR3: CASSLGQGGADTQYF. DNA of the CDR3: TGTGCCAGCAGCTTGGGACAGGGTGGCGCAGATACGCAGTATTTT. The chain recombines TRBV7-2 with TRBJ2-3; 9 bases line up with TRBD1. J lost 4 bases, V lost 3 bases, and 5 bases had no gene match. From germline, CDR1 is SGHTA and CDR2 FQGNSA. The length of the CDR3 is 15 residues.

The chain has TRBV7-2 and TRBJ1-6, with 9 positions matching TRBD1. From germline, CDR1 is SGHTA and CDR2 FQGNSA. Unmatched junction bases numbered 6, after V lost 6 bases and J lost 9 bases. This CDR3 spans 14 amino acids. The CDR3 protein is CASRQQGAGSPLHF. The CDR3 nucleotides are TGTGCCAGCAGGCAACAGGGGGCCGGTTCACCCCTCCACTTT. Drawing the rest from reference TRBV7-2 and TRBJ1-6, the complete variable domain is GAGVSQSPSNKVTEKGKDVELRCDPISGHTALYWYRQSLGQGLEFLIYFQGNSAPDKSGLPSDRFSAERTGGSVSTLTIQRTQQEDSAVYLCASRQQGAGSPLHFGNGTRLTVT.

This clonotype was counted a few times. The rearrangement joins TRBV6-5 to TRBJ2-7; D is possibly TRBD1 or TRBD2 (6 bases each). Germline V gene sequence: CDR1 MNHEY, CDR2 SVGAGI. V was cut by 6 bases and J by 11 bases, with 17 bases left in between. There are 12 residues in the CDR3. CDR3 DNA sequence: TGTGCCAGCAGGAGCCGCGACAGGAGGGAGTACGTC. Its translation is CASRSRDRREYV.

This clonotype was found a few times. The V gene is TRBV5-1, the J gene TRBJ1-1, with D possibly TRBD1 on 5 matching bases. The germline V gene encodes CDR1 SGHRS and CDR2 YFSETQ. The V end lost 2 bases, the J end lost 0 bases, and 8 bases lay between the germline ends. The CDR3 is 14 residues long. CDR3 residues: CASSLGTLNTEAFF. The CDR3 nucleotides are TGCGCCAGCAGCTTAGGGACCTTGAACACTGAAGCTTTCTTT. The full variable domain, rest sourced from reference TRBV5-1 and TRBJ1-1, is KAGVTQTPRYLIKTRGQQVTLSCSPISGHRSVSWYQQTPGQGLQFLFEYFSETQRNKGNFPGRFSGRQFSNSRSEMNVSTLELGDSALYLCASSLGTLNTEAFFGQGTRLTVV.

This clonotype was counted a few times. The chain uses TRBV6-5 and TRBJ2-3, with TRBD2 matching over 7 bases. Trimming took 6 bases from V and 0 from J; bases not matched to a gene: 9. Looked up from germline, CDR1 is MNHEY and CDR2 is SVGAGI. The CDR3 loop spans 16 amino acids. In DNA form, the CDR3 reads TGTGCCAGCAGAAGGGCGCTAGCGGACAGCACAGATACGCAGTATTTT. Protein sequence: CASRRALADSTDTQYF.